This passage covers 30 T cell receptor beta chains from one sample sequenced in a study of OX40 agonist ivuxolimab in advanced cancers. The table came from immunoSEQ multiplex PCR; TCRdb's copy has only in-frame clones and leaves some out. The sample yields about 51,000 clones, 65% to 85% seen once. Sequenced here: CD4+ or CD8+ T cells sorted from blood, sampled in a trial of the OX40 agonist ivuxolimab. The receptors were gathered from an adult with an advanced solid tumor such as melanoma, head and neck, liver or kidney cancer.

Here the CDR3 reads CASSLRWRGGEQYF. The CDR3 DNA sequence: TGTGCCAGCAGCTTAAGGTGGAGAGGGGGCGAGCAGTACTTC. The V and J genes are TRBV7-2 and TRBJ2-7, with D possibly TRBD1 on 6 matching bases. This CDR3 is 14 amino acids long. Deletions cut 2 bases from V and 6 bases from J, with 14 bases between. The V gene's germline CDR1 is SGHTA and CDR2 FQGNSA.

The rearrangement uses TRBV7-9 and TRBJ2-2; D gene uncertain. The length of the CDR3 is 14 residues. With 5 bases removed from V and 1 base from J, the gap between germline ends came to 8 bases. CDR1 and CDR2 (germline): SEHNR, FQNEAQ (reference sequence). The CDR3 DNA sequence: TGTGCCAGCAGCCTTGACTTGAACACCGGGGAGCTGTTTTTT. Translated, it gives CASSLDLNTGELFF.

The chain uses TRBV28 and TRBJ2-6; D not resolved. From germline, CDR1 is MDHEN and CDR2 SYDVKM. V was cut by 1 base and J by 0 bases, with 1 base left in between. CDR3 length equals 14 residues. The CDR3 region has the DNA TGTGCCAGCAGTTTATCCTCTGGGGCCAACGTCCTGACTTTC. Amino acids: CASSLSSGANVLTF.

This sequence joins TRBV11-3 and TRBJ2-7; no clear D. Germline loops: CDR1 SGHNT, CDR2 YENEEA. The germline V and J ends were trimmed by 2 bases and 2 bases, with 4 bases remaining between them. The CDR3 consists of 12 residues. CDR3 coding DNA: TGTGCCAGCAGCTTACTGGCCTACGAGCAGTACTTC. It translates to CASSLLAYEQYF.

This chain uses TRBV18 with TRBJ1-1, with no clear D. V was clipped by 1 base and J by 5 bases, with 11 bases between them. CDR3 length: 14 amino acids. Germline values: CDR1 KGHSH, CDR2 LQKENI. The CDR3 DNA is TGTGCCAGCTCACCACAGGGCGGAAGGACTGAAGCTTTCTTT. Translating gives CASSPQGGRTEAFF. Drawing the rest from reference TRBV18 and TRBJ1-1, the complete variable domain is NAGVMQNPRHLVRRRGQEARLRCSPMKGHSHVYWYRQLPEEGLKFMVYLQKENIIDESGMPKERFSAEFPKEGPSILRIQQVVRGDSAAYFCASSPQGGRTEAFFGQGTRLTVV.

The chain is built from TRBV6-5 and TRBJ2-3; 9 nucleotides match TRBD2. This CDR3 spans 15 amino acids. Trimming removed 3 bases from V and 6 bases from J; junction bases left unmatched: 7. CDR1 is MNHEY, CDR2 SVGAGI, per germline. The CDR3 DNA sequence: TGTGCCAGCAGTTATGGCGGGGGGGGAAGTGATACGCAGTATTTT. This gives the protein CASSYGGGGSDTQYF.

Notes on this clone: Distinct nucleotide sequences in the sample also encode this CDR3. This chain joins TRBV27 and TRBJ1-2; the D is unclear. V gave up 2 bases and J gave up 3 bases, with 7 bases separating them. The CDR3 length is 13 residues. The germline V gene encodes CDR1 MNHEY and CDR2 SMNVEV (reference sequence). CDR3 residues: CASSLLPDYGYTF. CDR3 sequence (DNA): TGTGCCAGCAGTTTACTCCCGGACTATGGCTACACCTTC.

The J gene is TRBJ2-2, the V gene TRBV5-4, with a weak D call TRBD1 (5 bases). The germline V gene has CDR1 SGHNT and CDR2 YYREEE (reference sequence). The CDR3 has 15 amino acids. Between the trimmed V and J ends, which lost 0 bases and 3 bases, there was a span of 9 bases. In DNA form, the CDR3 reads TGTGCCAGCAGCTTGGCAGGGTCTCACACCGGGGAGCTGTTTTTT. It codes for CASSLAGSHTGELFF. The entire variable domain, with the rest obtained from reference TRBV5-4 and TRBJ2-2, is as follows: ETGVTQSPTHLIKTRGQQVTLRCSSQSGHNTVSWYQQALGQGPQFIFQYYREEENGRGNFPPRFSGLQFPNYSSELNVNALELDDSALYLCASSLAGSHTGELFFGEGSRLTVL.

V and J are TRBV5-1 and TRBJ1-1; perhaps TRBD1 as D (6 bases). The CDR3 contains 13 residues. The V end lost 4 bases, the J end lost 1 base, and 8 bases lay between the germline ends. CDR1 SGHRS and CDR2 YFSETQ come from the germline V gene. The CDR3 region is CASSEQGNTEAFF. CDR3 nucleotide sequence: TGCGCCAGCAGCGAACAGGGGAACACTGAAGCTTTCTTT.

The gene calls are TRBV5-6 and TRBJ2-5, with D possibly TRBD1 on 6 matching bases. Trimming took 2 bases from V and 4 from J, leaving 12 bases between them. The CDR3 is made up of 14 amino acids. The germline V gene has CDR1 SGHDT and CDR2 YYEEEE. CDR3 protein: CASSFQQGRETQYF. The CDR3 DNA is TGTGCCAGCAGCTTTCAACAGGGTCGAGAGACCCAGTACTTC.

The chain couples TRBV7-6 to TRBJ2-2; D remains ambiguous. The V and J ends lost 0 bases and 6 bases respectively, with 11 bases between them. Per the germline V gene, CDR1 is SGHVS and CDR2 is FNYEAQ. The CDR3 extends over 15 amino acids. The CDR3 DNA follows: TGTGCCAGCAGCTTAGCGTCTGGGGTTGCCGGGGAGCTGTTTTTT. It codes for CASSLASGVAGELFF.

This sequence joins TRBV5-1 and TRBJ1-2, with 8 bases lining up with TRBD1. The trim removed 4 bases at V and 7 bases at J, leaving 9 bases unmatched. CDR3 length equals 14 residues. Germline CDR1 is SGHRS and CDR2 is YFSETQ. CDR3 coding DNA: TGCGCCAGCAGCGCGGTTGCAGGGGGCCCTGGCTACACCTTC. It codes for CASSAVAGGPGYTF.

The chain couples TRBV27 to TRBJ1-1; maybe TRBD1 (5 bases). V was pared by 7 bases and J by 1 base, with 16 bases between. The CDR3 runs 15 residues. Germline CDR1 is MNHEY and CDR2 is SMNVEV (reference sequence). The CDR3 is CASNRLGEGNTEAFF. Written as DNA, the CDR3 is TGTGCCAGCAACCGGCTGGGGGAGGGGAACACTGAAGCTTTCTTT.

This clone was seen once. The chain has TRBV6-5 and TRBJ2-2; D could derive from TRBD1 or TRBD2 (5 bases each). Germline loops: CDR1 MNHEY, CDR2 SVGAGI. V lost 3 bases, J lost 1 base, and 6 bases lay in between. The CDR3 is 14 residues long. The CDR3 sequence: CASSYGGNTGELFF. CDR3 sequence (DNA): TGTGCCAGCAGTTATGGGGGGAACACCGGGGAGCTGTTTTTT.

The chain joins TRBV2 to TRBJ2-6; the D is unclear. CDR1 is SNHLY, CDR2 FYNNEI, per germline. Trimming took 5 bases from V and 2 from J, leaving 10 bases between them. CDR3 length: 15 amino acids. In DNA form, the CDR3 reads TGTGCCAGCAGTTTTAAGGAGCCTGGGGCCAACGTCCTGACTTTC. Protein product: CASSFKEPGANVLTF.

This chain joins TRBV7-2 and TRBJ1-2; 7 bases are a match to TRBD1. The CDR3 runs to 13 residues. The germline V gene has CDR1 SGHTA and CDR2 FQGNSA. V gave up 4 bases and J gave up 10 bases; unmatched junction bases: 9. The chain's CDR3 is CASSSGQTRDYTF. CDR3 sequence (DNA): TGTGCCAGCAGCTCGGGACAGACGCGTGACTACACCTTC.

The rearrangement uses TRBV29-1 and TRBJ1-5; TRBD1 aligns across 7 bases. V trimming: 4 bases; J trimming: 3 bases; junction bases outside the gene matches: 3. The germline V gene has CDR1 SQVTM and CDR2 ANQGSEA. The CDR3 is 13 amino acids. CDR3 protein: CSVGGTDNQPQHF. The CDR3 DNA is TGCAGCGTTGGGGGGACAGACAATCAGCCCCAGCATTTT.

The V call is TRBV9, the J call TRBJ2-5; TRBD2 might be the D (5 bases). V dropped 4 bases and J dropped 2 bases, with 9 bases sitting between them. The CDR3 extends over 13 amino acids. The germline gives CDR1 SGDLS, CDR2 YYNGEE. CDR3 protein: CASSLRAQETQYF. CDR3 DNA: TGTGCCAGCAGCTTGAGGGCGCAAGAGACCCAGTACTTC.

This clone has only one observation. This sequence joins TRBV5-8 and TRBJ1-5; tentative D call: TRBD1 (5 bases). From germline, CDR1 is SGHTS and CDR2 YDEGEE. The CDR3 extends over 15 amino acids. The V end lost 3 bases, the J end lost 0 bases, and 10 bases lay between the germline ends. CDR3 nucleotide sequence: TGTGCCAGCAGCTCAGGGTCCTCTAGCAATCAGCCCCAGCATTTT. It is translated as CASSSGSSSNQPQHF.

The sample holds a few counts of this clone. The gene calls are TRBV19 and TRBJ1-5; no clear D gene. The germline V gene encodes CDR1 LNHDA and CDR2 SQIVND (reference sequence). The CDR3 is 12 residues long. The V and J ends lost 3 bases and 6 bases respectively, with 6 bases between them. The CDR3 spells CASSIRSQPQHF. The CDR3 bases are TGTGCCAGTAGTATCAGGTCTCAGCCCCAGCATTTT.

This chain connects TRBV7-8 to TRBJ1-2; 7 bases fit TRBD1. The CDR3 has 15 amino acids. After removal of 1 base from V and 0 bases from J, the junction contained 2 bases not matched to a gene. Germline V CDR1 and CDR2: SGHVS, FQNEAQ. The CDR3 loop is CASSLGGTANYGYTF. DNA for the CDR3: TGTGCCAGCAGCTTAGGAGGGACAGCTAACTATGGCTACACCTTC.

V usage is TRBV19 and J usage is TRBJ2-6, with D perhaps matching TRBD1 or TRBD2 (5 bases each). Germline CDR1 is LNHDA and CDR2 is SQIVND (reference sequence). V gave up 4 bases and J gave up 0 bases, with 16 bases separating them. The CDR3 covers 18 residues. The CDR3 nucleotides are TGTGCCAGTAGTAGCCCGGGACGGCTAAGCTCTGGGGCCAACGTCCTGACTTTC. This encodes CASSSPGRLSSGANVLTF. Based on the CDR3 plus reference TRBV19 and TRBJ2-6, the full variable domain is DGGITQSPKYLFRKEGQNVTLSCEQNLNHDAMYWYRQDPGQGLRLIYYSQIVNDFQKGDIAEGYSVSREKKESFPLTVTSAQKNPTAFYLCASSSPGRLSSGANVLTFGAGSRLTVL.

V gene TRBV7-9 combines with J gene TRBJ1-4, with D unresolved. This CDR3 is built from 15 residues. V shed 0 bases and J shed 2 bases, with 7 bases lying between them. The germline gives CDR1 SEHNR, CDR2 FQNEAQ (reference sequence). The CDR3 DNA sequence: TGTGCCAGCAGCTTAGCGTCACCTACTAATGAAAAACTGTTTTTT. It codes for CASSLASPTNEKLFF. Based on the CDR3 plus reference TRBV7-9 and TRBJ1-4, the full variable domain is DTGVSQNPRHKITKRGQNVTFRCDPISEHNRLYWYRQTLGQGPEFLTYFQNEAQLEKSRLLSDRFSAERPKGSFSTLEIQRTEQGDSAMYLCASSLASPTNEKLFFGSGTQLSVL.

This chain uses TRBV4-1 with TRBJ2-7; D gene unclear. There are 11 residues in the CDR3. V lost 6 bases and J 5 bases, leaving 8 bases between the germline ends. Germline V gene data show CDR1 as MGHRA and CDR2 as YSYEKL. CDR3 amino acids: CASRGDHEQYF. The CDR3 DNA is TGCGCCAGCAGGGGCGATCACGAGCAGTACTTC.

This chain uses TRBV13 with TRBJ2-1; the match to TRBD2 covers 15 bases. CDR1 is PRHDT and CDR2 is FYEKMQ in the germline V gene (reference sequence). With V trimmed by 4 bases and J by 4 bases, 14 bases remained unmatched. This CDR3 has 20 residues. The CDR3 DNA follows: TGTGCCAGCAGCTCAGGATCCGGGACTAGCGGGGGGAGGTATTACAATGAGCAGTTCTTC. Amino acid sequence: CASSSGSGTSGGRYYNEQFF.

The chain's CDR3 is CASSVGQGVTEAFF. CDR3 bases: TGTGCCAGCTCCGTGGGACAGGGCGTCACTGAAGCTTTCTTT. J is TRBJ1-1 and V is TRBV18; 9 bases are a match to TRBD1. Germline CDR1 reads KGHSH; CDR2 reads LQKENI. The CDR3 is 14 residues long. The trim removed 6 bases at V and 4 bases at J, leaving 6 bases unmatched.

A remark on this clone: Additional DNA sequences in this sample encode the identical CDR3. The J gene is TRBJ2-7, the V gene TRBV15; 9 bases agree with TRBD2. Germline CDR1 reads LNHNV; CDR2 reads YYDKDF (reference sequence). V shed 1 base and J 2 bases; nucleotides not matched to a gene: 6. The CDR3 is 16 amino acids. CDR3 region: CATSRVGAGGAYEQYF. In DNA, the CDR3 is TGTGCCACCAGCAGAGTGGGTGCGGGGGGGGCCTACGAGCAGTACTTC.

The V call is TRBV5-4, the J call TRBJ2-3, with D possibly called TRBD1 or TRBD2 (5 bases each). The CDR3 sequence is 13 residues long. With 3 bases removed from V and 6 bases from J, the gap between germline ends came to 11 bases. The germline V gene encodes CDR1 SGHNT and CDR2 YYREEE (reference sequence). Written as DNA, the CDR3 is TGTGCCAGCAGCTGGGACGCCTTGGATACGCAGTATTTT. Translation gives CASSWDALDTQYF.

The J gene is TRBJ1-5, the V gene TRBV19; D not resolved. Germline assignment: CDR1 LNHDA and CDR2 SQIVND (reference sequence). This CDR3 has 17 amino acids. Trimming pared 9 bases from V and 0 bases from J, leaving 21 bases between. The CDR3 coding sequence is TGTGCCAGCCAACCTCGACCCCGAGGATATAGCAATCAGCCCCAGCATTTT. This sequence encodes CASQPRPRGYSNQPQHF.

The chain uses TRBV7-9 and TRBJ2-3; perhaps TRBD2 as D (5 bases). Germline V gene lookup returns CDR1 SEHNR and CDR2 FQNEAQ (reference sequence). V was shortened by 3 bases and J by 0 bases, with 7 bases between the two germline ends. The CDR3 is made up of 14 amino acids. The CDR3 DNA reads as TGTGCCAGCAGCTTCGGACTTAGCACAGATACGCAGTATTTT. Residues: CASSFGLSTDTQYF. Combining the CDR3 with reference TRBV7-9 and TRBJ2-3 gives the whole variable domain DTGVSQNPRHKITKRGQNVTFRCDPISEHNRLYWYRQTLGQGPEFLTYFQNEAQLEKSRLLSDRFSAERPKGSFSTLEIQRTEQGDSAMYLCASSFGLSTDTQYFGPGTRLTVL.